The clone carrying this TCR beta chain has only one observation. This specimen comes from a study of blood T cell repertoires in COVID-19. The wider study: PBMCs, B-cell-depleted T cells, or T cells provided the cDNA or gDNA that made up the material.

Germline CDR1 reads SGHVS; CDR2 reads FQNEAQ. V was shortened by 1 base and J by 0 bases, with 6 bases between the two germline ends. CDR3 length equals 14 residues. Produced via immunoSEQ multiplex PCR; TCRdb's table is partial and in-frame only. The sample consists of under 250,000 clones, around 75% of them appearing once. The origin of this receptor is a woman aged 40 to 49 with COVID-19, enrolled during active disease. The source material was peripheral blood. The chain combines TRBV7-8 with TRBJ1-1; no firm D call. CDR3 coding DNA: TGTGCCAGCAGCTTAGTTGGCTTGAACACTGAAGCTTTCTTT. Protein sequence: CASSLVGLNTEAFF.